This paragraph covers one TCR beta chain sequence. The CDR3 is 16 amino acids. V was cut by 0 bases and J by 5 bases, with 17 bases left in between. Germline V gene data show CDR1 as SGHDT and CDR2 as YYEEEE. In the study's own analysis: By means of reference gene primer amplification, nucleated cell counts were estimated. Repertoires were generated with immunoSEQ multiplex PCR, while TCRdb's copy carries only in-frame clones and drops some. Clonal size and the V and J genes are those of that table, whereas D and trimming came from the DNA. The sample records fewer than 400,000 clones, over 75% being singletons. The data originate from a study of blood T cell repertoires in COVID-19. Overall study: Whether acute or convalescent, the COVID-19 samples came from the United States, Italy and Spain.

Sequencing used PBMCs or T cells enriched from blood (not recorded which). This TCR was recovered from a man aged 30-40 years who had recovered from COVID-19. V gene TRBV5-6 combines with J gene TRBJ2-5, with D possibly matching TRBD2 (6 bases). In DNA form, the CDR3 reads TGTGCCAGCAGCTTGGAGTGGGCGTCGGGAGAGGAGACCCAGTACTTC. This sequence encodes CASSLEWASGEETQYF.